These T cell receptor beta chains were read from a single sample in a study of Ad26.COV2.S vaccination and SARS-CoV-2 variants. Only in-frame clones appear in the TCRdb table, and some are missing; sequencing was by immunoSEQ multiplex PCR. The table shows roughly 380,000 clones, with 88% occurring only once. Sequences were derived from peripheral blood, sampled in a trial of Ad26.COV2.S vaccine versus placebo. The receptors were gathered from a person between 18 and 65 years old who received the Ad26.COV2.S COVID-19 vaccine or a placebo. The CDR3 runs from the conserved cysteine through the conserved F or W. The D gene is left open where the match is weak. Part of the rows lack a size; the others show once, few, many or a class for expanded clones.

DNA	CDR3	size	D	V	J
TGTGCCATCAGTGAGTCGGGGGGCCCTTCAGATACGCAGTATTTT	CAISESGGPSDTQYF	once	-	TRBV10-3	TRBJ2-3
TGCAGCGTTGTGCAGGTTATCACAGATACGCAGTATTTT	CSVVQVITDTQYF	-	-	TRBV29-1	TRBJ2-3
TGTGCCAGCAGCTTAGGGGTCTACGGGGTCTACGAGCAGTACTTC	CASSLGVYGVYEQYF	-	-	TRBV7-2	TRBJ2-7
TGTGCCAGCAGCGTATCGGGGAGGGGGCGTCACACCGGGGAGCTGTTTTTT	CASSVSGRGRHTGELFF	-	-	TRBV9	TRBJ2-2
TGTGCCAGCAGCGTAGGAAAGAACACTGAAGCTTTCTTT	CASSVGKNTEAFF	-	-	TRBV9	TRBJ1-1
TGTGCCAGCAAAGGGGGGGGCGCCCTTTATGGCTACACCTTC	CASKGGGALYGYTF	-	-	TRBV27	TRBJ1-2
TGCGCCAGCAGCCAAGACCCTCTGGGCACCGGGGAGCTGTTTTTT	CASSQDPLGTGELFF	-	-	TRBV4-3	TRBJ2-2
TGTGCCAGCAGCCAAGACGGTCAGGGCTATGGCTACACCTTC	CASSQDGQGYGYTF	-	-	TRBV3-1/TRBV3-2	TRBJ1-2
TGTGCCAGCAGGGCGCAGGACAATCAGCCCCAGCATTTT	CASRAQDNQPQHF	-	-	TRBV6-5	TRBJ1-5
TGTGCCAGCAGTTCCCCAGGGGCTCTAACCAAAAACATTCAGTACTTC	CASSSPGALTKNIQYF	once	-	TRBV28	TRBJ2-4
TGCGCCAGCAGCCAAGATGGAACGGTTTCCTACGAGCAGTACTTC	CASSQDGTVSYEQYF	-	-	TRBV4-1	TRBJ2-7
TGCGCCAGCAGCTTTGGGGCCCGTGTAGCAACTAATGAAAAACTGTTTTTT	CASSFGARVATNEKLFF	-	-	TRBV5-1	TRBJ1-4
TGTGCCAGCAGTTTAGCGCCGGGACGGGAGCAGTACTTC	CASSLAPGREQYF	-	-	TRBV12-3/TRBV12-4	TRBJ2-7
TGTGCCAGCAGCTTAGCCAGCTCCTACGAGCAGTACTTC	CASSLASSYEQYF	-	-	TRBV7-8	TRBJ2-7
TGTGCCAGCAGCCTAGAGACAGGCGGCGGCAATCAGCCCCAGCATTTT	CASSLETGGGNQPQHF	-	-	TRBV7-8	TRBJ1-5
TGCAGCGTTGACGGACACCTCTCTGGAAACACCATATATTTT	CSVDGHLSGNTIYF	-	-	TRBV29-1	TRBJ1-3
TGTGCCAGCAGTTTATTATTGGGTTCTACTGAAGCTTTCTTT	CASSLLLGSTEAFF	-	-	TRBV28	TRBJ1-1
TGCGCCAGCAGCTTGGAAGCGGCTCTTGTGGGGGACACCGGGGAGCTGTTTTTT	CASSLEAALVGDTGELFF	-	-	TRBV5-1	TRBJ2-2
TGTGCCAGCAGTTCCCCCGTGGGGAGGTTTGTTTCACCCCTCCACTTT	CASSSPVGRFVSPLHF	few	-	TRBV28	TRBJ1-6
TGTGCCACTCGAACTCGGGGGTCGGGAGAAGCTTTCTTT	CATRTRGSGEAFF	-	-	TRBV15	TRBJ1-1
TGTGCCAGCAGCTTAGTTGGGTTAGCGGCCAACGAGCAGTACTTC	CASSLVGLAANEQYF	-	-	TRBV11-2	TRBJ2-7
TGTGCCAGTAGTGTAGCAGGACAGGGGATTAATGAAAAACTGTTTTTT	CASSVAGQGINEKLFF	once	TRBD1	TRBV19	TRBJ1-4
TGTGCCAGCAGCCAGACACGACAGGGGTATAATTCACCCCTCCACTTT	CASSQTRQGYNSPLHF	-	TRBD1	TRBV7-3	TRBJ1-6
TGTGCCAGCAGCTTCCGGGGGGATGGCTACGAGCAGTACTTC	CASSFRGDGYEQYF	-	TRBD2	TRBV11-1	TRBJ2-7
TGTGCCAGCAGCTCATCAGGGGGATCGGAGACCCAGTACTTC	CASSSSGGSETQYF	once	TRBD1	TRBV7-2	TRBJ2-5
TGTGCCAGCAGTGAATTAGGGTTTAAAGGCAATCAGCAGTTCTTC	CASSELGFKGNQQFF	-	-	TRBV6-1	TRBJ2-1
TGTGCCAGCAGTTACTCCGACAGGGGGCATCACTACGAGCAGTACTTC	CASSYSDRGHHYEQYF	-	TRBD1	TRBV6-2/TRBV6-3	TRBJ2-7
TGTGCCAGCAGTGCAATTGGGAGCGGGACCCAGTACTTC	CASSAIGSGTQYF	-	-	TRBV28	TRBJ2-5
TGTGCCAGCAGTCACAGCCAGCGGGAGCAGTTCTTC	CASSHSQREQFF	-	-	TRBV6-6	TRBJ2-1